This TCR beta chain came from a study of blood T cell repertoires in COVID-19. Assay used: immunoSEQ multiplex PCR; TCRdb lists only in-frame clones, some missing. The sample lists tens of thousands of clones; roughly 78% were seen once. CDR1 MNHEY and CDR2 SVGEGT come from the germline V gene. The CDR3 consists of 14 residues. The V and J ends lost 0 bases and 5 bases respectively, with 10 bases between them. V usage is TRBV6-2 or TRBV6-3 and J usage is TRBJ2-5; the D gene is possibly TRBD1 (6 bases). The sequence came from a man aged 60 to 69 with acute or convalescent COVID-19. The sample comprised peripheral blood. CDR3 in amino acids: CASSYSSDRETQYF. As DNA, the CDR3 is TGTGCCAGCAGTTACTCGAGTGACAGGGAGACCCAGTACTTC.